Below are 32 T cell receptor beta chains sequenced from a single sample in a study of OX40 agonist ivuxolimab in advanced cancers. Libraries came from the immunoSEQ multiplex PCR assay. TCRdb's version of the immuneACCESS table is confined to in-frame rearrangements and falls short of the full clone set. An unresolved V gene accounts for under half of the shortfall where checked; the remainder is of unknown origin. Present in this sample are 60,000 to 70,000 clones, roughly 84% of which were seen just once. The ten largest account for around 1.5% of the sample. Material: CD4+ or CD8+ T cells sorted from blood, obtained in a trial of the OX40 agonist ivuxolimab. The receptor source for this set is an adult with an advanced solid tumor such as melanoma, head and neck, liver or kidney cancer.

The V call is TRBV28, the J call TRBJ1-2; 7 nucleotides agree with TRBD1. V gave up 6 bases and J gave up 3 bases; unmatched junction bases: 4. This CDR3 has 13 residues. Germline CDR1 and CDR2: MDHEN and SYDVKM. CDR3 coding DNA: TGTGCCAGCAGCGACGGGACAGACTATGGCTACACCTTC. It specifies CASSDGTDYGYTF.

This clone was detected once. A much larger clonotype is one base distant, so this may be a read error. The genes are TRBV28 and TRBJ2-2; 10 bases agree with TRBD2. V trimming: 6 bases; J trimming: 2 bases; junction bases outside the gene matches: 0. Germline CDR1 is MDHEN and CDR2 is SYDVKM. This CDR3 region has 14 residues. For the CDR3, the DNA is TGTGCCAGCAGACTAGCGGGAAACACCGGGGAGCTGTTTTTT. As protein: CASRLAGNTGELFF. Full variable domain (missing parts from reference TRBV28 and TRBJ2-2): DVKVTQSSRYLVKRTGEKVFLECVQDMDHENMFWYRQDPGLGLRLIYFSYDVKMKEKGDIPEGYSVSREKKERFSLILESASTNQTSMYLCASRLAGNTGELFFGEGSRLTVL.

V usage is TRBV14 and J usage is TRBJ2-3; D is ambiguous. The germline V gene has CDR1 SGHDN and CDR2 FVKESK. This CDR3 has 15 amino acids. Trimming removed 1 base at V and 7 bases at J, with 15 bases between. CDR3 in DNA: TGTGCCAGCAGCCAAGGCTCGACCCGGGCACATACGCAGTATTTT. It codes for CASSQGSTRAHTQYF.

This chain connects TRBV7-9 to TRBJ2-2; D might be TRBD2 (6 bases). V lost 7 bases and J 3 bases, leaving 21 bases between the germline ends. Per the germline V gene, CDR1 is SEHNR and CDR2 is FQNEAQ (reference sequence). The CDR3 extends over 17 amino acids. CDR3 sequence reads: CASTPPGTSGDTGELFF. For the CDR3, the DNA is TGTGCCAGCACCCCACCCGGGACCTCGGGGGACACCGGGGAGCTGTTTTTT.

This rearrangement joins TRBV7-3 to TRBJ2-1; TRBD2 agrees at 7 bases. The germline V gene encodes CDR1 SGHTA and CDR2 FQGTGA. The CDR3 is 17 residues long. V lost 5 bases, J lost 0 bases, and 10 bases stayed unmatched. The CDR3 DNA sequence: TGTGCCAGCAGCCCCGCTAGCGGAGCAAGCTCCTACAATGAGCAGTTCTTC. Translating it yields CASSPASGASSYNEQFF.

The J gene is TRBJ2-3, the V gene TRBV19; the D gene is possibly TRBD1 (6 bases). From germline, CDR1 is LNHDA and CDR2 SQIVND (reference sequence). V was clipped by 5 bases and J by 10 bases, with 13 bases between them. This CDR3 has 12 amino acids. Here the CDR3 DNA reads TGTGCCAGTAGTGTCGACAGGCAAGCGCAGTATTTT. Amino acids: CASSVDRQAQYF.

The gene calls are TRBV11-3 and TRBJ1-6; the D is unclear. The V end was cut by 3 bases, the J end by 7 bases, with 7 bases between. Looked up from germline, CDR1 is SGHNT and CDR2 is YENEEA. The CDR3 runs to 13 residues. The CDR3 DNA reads TGTGCCAGCAGCTTTACGAGGAATTCACCCCTCCACTTT. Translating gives CASSFTRNSPLHF.

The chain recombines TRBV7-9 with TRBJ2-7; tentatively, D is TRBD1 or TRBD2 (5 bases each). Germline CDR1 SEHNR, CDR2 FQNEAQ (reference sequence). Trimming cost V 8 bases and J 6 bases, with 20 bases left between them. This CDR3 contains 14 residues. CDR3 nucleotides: TGTGCCAGCCAACCGGGGCGGTTTGAGGGCGAGCAGTACTTC. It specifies CASQPGRFEGEQYF.

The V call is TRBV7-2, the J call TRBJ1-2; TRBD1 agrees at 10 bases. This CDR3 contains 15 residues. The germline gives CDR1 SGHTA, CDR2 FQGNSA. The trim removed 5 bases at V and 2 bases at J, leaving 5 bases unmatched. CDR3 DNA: TGTGCCAGCAGCCCCGGGACAGGGGCCAACTATGGCTACACCTTC. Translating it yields CASSPGTGANYGYTF. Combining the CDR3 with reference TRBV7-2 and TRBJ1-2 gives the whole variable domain GAGVSQSPSNKVTEKGKDVELRCDPISGHTALYWYRQSLGQGLEFLIYFQGNSAPDKSGLPSDRFSAERTGGSVSTLTIQRTQQEDSAVYLCASSPGTGANYGYTFGSGTRLTVV.

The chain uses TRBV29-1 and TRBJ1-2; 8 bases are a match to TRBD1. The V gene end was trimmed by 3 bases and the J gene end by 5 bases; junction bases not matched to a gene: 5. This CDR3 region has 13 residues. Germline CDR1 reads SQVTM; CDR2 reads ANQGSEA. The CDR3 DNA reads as TGCAGCGTTGAGGAGCAGGGGGCATATGGCTACACCTTC. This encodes CSVEEQGAYGYTF.

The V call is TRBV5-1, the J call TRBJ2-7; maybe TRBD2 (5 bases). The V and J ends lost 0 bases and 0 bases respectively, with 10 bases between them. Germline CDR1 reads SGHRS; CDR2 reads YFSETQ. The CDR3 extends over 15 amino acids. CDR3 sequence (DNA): TGCGCCAGCAGCTTGGCGGGGTCGAGCTCCTACGAGCAGTACTTC. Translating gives CASSLAGSSSYEQYF.

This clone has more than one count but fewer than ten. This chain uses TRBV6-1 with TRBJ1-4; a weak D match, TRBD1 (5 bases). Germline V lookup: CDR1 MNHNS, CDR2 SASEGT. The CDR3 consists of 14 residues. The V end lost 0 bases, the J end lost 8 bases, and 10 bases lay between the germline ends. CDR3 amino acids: CASSEAGPGEKLFF. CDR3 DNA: TGTGCCAGCAGTGAAGCGGGGCCCGGCGAAAAACTGTTTTTT.

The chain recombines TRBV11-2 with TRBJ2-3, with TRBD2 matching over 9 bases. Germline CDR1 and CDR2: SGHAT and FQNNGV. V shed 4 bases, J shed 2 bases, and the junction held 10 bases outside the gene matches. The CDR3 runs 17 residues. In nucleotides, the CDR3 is TGTGCCAGCAGCTCCTCCCATCGCGGGAGGGCCACAGATACGCAGTATTTT. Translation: CASSSSHRGRATDTQYF.

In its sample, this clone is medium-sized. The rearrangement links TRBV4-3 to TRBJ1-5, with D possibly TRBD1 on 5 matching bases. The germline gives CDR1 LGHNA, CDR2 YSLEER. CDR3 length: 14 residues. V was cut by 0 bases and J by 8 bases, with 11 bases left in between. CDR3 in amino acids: CASSQDLAQEPQHF. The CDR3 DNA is TGCGCCAGCAGCCAAGATTTGGCACAGGAGCCCCAGCATTTT.

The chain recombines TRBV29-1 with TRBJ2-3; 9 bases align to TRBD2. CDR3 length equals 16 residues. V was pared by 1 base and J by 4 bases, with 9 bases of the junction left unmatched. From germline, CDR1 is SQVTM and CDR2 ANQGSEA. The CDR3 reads CSVEGLREGLSDTQYF. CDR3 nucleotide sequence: TGCAGCGTTGAAGGTTTGCGGGAGGGGTTATCAGATACGCAGTATTTT.

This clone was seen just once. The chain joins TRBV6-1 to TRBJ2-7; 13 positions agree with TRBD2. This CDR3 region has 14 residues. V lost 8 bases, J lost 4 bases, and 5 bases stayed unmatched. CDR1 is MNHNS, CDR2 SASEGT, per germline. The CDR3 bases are TGTGCCAGCTATCCGGGACTAGCGGGATACGAGCAGTACTTC. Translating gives CASYPGLAGYEQYF.

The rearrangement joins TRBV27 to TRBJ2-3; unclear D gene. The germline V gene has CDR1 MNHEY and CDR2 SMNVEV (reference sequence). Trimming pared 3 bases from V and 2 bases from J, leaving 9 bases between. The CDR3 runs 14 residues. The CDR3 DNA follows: TGTGCCAGCAGTTTCAGACATAACACAGATACGCAGTATTTT. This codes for CASSFRHNTDTQYF.

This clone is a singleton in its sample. The CDR3 region has the DNA TGTGCCATCAGCCCCCTGGAGGGGCAGCCCCAGCATTTT. Translating gives CAISPLEGQPQHF. V usage is TRBV10-3 and J usage is TRBJ1-5, with D maybe TRBD1 (5 bases). The V and J ends lost 6 bases and 7 bases respectively, with 13 bases between them. Germline assignment: CDR1 ENHRY and CDR2 SYGVKD. The CDR3 loop spans 13 amino acids.

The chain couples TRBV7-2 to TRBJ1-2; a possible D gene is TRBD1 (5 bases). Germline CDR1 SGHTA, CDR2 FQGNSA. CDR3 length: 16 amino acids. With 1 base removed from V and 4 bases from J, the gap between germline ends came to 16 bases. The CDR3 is CASSLEGAVPGYGYTF. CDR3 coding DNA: TGTGCCAGCAGCTTAGAAGGGGCCGTACCTGGCTATGGCTACACCTTC.

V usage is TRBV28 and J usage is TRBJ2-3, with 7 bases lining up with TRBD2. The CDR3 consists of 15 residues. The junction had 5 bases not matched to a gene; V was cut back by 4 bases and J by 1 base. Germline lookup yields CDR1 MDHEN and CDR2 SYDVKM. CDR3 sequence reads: CASSSPAGGTDTQYF. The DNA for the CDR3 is TGTGCCAGCAGTTCCCCGGCGGGGGGCACAGATACGCAGTATTTT.

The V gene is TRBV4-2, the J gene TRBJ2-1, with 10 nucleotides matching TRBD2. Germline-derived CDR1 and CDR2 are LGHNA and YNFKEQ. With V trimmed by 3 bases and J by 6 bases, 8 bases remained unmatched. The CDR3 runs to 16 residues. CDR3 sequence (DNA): TGTGCCAGCAGCCAGGCACTAGCGGGAACCCCCAATGAGCAGTTCTTC. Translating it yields CASSQALAGTPNEQFF.

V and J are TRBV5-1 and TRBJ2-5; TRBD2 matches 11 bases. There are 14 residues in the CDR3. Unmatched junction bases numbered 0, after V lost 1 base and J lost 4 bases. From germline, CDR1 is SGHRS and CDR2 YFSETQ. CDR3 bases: TGCGCCAGCAGCTTGCTAGCGGGAGGAGAGACCCAGTACTTC. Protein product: CASSLLAGGETQYF.

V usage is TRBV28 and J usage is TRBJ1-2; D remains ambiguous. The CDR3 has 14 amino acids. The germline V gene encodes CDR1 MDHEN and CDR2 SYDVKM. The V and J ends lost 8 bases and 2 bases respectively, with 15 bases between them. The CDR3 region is CASRMAGDNYGYTF. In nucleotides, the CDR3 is TGTGCCAGCCGAATGGCAGGCGACAACTATGGCTACACCTTC.

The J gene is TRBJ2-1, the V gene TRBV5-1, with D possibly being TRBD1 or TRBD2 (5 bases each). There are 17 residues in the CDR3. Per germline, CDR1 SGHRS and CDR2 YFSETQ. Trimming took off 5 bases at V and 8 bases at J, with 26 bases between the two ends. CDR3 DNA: TGCGCCAGCAGTTTCCAAGCGAGGGGAAGGCTGGGCGATGAGCAGTTCTTC. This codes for CASSFQARGRLGDEQFF.

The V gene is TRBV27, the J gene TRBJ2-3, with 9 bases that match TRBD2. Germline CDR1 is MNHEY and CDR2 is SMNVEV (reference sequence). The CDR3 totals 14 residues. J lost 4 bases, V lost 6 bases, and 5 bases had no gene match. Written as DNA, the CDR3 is TGTGCCAGCAGCCGGACTAGCGAGGCAGATACGCAGTATTTT. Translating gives CASSRTSEADTQYF.

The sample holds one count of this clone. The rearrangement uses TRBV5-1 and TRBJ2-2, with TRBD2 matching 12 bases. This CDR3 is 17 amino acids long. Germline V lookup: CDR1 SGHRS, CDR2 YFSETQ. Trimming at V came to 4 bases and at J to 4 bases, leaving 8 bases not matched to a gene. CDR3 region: CASSTTSGSSGTGELFF. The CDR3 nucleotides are TGCGCCAGCAGCACGACTAGCGGGAGTTCAGGCACCGGGGAGCTGTTTTTT. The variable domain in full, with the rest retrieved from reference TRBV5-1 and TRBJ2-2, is KAGVTQTPRYLIKTRGQQVTLSCSPISGHRSVSWYQQTPGQGLQFLFEYFSETQRNKGNFPGRFSGRQFSNSRSEMNVSTLELGDSALYLCASSTTSGSSGTGELFFGEGSRLTVL.

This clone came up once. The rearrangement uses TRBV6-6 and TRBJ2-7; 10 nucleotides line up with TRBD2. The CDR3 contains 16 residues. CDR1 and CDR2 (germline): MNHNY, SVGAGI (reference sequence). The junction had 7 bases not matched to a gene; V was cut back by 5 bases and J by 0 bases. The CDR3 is CASSGSSGRLSYEQYF. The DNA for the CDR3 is TGTGCCAGCAGTGGGTCTAGCGGGAGACTCTCCTACGAGCAGTACTTC.

CDR3 DNA: TGTGCCAGCAGCGCCCAGCGAGCGAACACCGGGGAGCTGTTTTTT. The encoded protein is CASSAQRANTGELFF. The chain joins TRBV6-1 to TRBJ2-2, with D unresolved. The germline V and J ends were trimmed by 6 bases and 0 bases, with 11 bases remaining between them. This CDR3 has 15 residues. Germline V lookup: CDR1 MNHNS, CDR2 SASEGT.

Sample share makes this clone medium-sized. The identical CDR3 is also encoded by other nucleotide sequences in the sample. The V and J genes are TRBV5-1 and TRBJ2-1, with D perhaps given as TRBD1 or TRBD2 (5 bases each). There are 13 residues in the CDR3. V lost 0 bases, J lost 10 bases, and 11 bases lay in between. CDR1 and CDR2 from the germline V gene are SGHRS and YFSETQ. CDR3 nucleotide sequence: TGCGCCAGCAGCTTGGGTGAGGGACGGGAGCAGTTCTTC. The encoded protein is CASSLGEGREQFF.

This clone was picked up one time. Written as DNA, the CDR3 is TGTGCCAGTAGCCAACAGGTATCTTCCTCCTACGAGCAGTACTTC. This sequence encodes CASSQQVSSSYEQYF. The genes are TRBV19 and TRBJ2-7, with D maybe TRBD1 (5 bases). The CDR3 runs to 15 residues. Germline values: CDR1 LNHDA, CDR2 SQIVND (reference sequence). V lost 6 bases and J 0 bases, leaving 15 bases between the germline ends.

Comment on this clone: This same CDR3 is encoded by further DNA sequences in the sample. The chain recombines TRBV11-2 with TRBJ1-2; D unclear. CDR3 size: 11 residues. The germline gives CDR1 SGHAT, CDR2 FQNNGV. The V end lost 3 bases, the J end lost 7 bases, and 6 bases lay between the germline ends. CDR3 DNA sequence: TGTGCCAGCAGCTTCAGGTCTGGCTACACCTTC. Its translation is CASSFRSGYTF.

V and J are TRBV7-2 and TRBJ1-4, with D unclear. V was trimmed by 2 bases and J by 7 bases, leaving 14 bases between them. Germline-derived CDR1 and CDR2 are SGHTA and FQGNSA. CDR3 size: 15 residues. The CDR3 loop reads CASSLSRGEGEKLFF. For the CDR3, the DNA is TGTGCCAGCAGCTTATCCCGGGGAGAGGGTGAAAAACTGTTTTTT.